These T cell receptor beta chains were read from a single sample in a study of tissue T cells after allogeneic stem cell transplantation. Some clones are missing from TCRdb's copy, which holds only in-frame ones; the method was immunoSEQ multiplex PCR. The sample includes 25,000 to 35,000 clones, over 75% seen only once; the top ten take more than 3%. The material was blood, obtained before transplantation. The source of these receptors is a woman aged 18-55 years who later had graft-versus-host disease after an allogeneic stem cell transplant. The CDR3 runs from the conserved cysteine through the conserved F or W. D genes are given only for firm matches. The listing skips clone size in some rows; elsewhere it reads once, few, many or a size class.

d_gene	abundance	v_gene	j_gene	CDR3aa	CDR3nt
-	-	TRBV5-5	TRBJ1-1	CASSVISGTNTEAFF	TGTGCCAGCAGCGTAATTTCCGGGACGAACACTGAAGCTTTCTTT
-	-	TRBV7-3	TRBJ2-3	CASSWPGADTQYF	TGTGCCAGCAGCTGGCCAGGGGCCGATACGCAGTATTTT
-	-	TRBV11-2	TRBJ2-3	CASSSVMGQYF	TGTGCCAGCAGCTCCGTAATGGGGCAGTATTTT
TRBD1	-	TRBV18	TRBJ1-2	CASSPSTGGDYGYTF	TGTGCCAGCTCACCCTCGACAGGGGGGGATTATGGCTACACCTTC
TRBD2	-	TRBV13	TRBJ2-1	CASSLRTSRNNEQFF	TGTGCCAGCAGCCTACGGACTAGCCGGAACAATGAGCAGTTCTTC
-	-	TRBV10-3	TRBJ1-2	CAISESTDLTF	TGTGCCATCAGTGAGTCGACTGATCTCACCTTC
-	-	TRBV28	TRBJ2-5	CASSLFHQTKRETQYF	TGTGCCAGCAGTTTGTTCCACCAGACTAAACGAGAGACCCAGTACTTC
-	-	TRBV11-2	TRBJ2-7	CASSPNRGDGEQYF	TGTGCCAGCAGCCCAAACCGGGGCGATGGCGAGCAGTACTTC
-	-	TRBV2	TRBJ1-3	CASSEVLFGNTIYF	TGTGCCAGCAGTGAGGTGTTATTTGGAAACACCATATATTTT
-	-	TRBV7-9	TRBJ2-1	CASTSAVLGNEQFF	TGTGCCAGCACCTCGGCCGTCCTGGGGAATGAGCAGTTCTTC
TRBD1	once	TRBV10-1	TRBJ2-1	CASSDPGQADNEQFF	TGCGCCAGCAGTGACCCGGGACAGGCGGACAATGAGCAGTTCTTC
TRBD1	-	TRBV4-1	TRBJ2-7	CASSHAGTGTPYEQYF	TGCGCCAGCAGCCATGCCGGGACAGGGACGCCCTACGAGCAGTACTTC
-	-	TRBV12-3/TRBV12-4	TRBJ1-1	CASSFTLNTEAFF	TGTGCCAGCAGTTTCACTCTGAACACTGAAGCTTTCTTT
-	once	TRBV11-2	TRBJ2-2	CASSSYRFWDTGELFF	TGTGCCAGCAGCTCCTACAGGTTTTGGGACACCGGGGAGCTGTTTTTT
-	-	TRBV29-1	TRBJ1-2	CSVTASRYDGYTF	TGCAGCGTTACAGCGTCGAGGTATGATGGCTACACCTTC
-	-	TRBV6-5	TRBJ1-4	CASTRGGASEKLFF	TGTGCCAGCACCCGGGGTGGGGCCAGTGAAAAACTGTTTTTT
-	-	TRBV2	TRBJ1-4	CASTSRFGLFF	TGTGCCAGCACGAGCCGGTTTGGGCTGTTTTTT
TRBD1	-	TRBV4-3	TRBJ1-4	CASSQDLGAGGEKLFF	TGCGCCAGCAGCCAAGATCTTGGGGCAGGGGGCGAAAAACTGTTTTTT
-	-	TRBV29-1	TRBJ1-5	CSVDEAGVGQPQHF	TGCAGCGTTGATGAGGCAGGGGTGGGTCAGCCCCAGCATTTT
-	-	TRBV19	TRBJ1-5	CASSMRDQPQHF	TGTGCCAGTAGTATGAGAGATCAGCCCCAGCATTTT
-	-	TRBV28	TRBJ2-7	CASSLVSGTYEQYF	TGTGCCAGCAGTTTAGTTTCTGGCACCTACGAGCAGTACTTC
TRBD2	-	TRBV7-2	TRBJ2-7	CASSLVAGGLYEQYF	TGTGCCAGCAGCTTAGTCGCGGGGGGGCTCTACGAGCAGTACTTC
-	few	TRBV5-1	TRBJ1-4	CASSFRGSAGSEKLFF	TGCGCCAGCAGCTTTCGGGGCAGTGCCGGGAGTGAAAAACTGTTTTTT
-	-	TRBV14	TRBJ2-7	CASSQARGPHSYEQYF	TGTGCCAGCAGCCAAGCCAGGGGACCACACTCCTACGAGCAGTACTTC
-	medium-sized	TRBV4-1	TRBJ2-6	CASSHPNGRGAGANVLTF	TGCGCCAGCAGCCATCCAAACGGCAGGGGCGCGGGGGCCAACGTCCTGACTTTC
-	-	TRBV7-8	TRBJ1-1	CASSFGPRLGITEAFF	TGTGCCAGCAGCTTTGGACCGAGATTGGGGATCACTGAAGCTTTCTTT
-	-	TRBV3-1/TRBV3-2	TRBJ2-7	CASSLGTSGEQYF	TGTGCCAGCAGCCTAGGGACATCCGGCGAGCAGTACTTC
TRBD2	few	TRBV6-1	TRBJ2-1	CASSELAGDYNEQFF	TGTGCCAGCAGTGAACTAGCGGGAGACTACAATGAGCAGTTCTTC
TRBD1	once	TRBV7-2	TRBJ1-1	CASSLFPVAGGNTEAFF	TGTGCCAGCAGCTTATTTCCAGTGGCAGGGGGGAACACTGAAGCTTTCTTT
-	-	TRBV5-1	TRBJ2-7	CASSPHLEAYEQYF	TGCGCCAGCAGCCCCCACCTGGAGGCCTACGAGCAGTACTTC
-	medium-sized	TRBV25-1	TRBJ1-1	CASSAYQGPTEAFF	TGTGCCAGCAGTGCCTACCAGGGTCCCACTGAAGCTTTCTTT
-	-	TRBV19	TRBJ1-4	CASSASRATNEKLFF	TGTGCCAGTAGTGCTTCTCGGGCAACTAATGAAAAACTGTTTTTT
TRBD2	-	TRBV4-1	TRBJ2-1	CASSQEGGLAGYNEQFF	TGCGCCAGCAGCCAAGAGGGGGGACTAGCGGGGTACAATGAGCAGTTCTTC
TRBD1	-	TRBV11-2	TRBJ2-5	CASSLSLVGDSLRETQYF	TGTGCCAGCAGCTTATCTCTAGTCGGGGACAGTTTACGGGAGACCCAGTACTTC
-	-	TRBV5-4	TRBJ2-7	CASSLDSFYEQYF	TGTGCCAGCAGCTTGGACAGTTTTTACGAGCAGTACTTC
-	-	TRBV5-1	TRBJ1-1	CASSLVAGMNTEAFF	TGCGCCAGCAGCTTGGTGGCAGGAATGAACACTGAAGCTTTCTTT
-	once	TRBV27	TRBJ2-7	CASGLELGLEERGEQYF	TGTGCCAGCGGACTCGAGCTGGGACTCGAGGAGAGGGGCGAGCAGTACTTC
-	-	TRBV11-2	TRBJ1-2	CASSLVDRSHYGYTF	TGTGCCAGCAGCTTAGTAGACAGGTCGCACTATGGCTACACCTTC
-	-	TRBV7-2	TRBJ2-5	CASSFLGGETQYF	TGTGCCAGCAGCTTTTTAGGAGGAGAGACCCAGTACTTC
-	-	TRBV28	TRBJ2-3	CASSPGAVVADTQYF	TGTGCCAGCAGTCCCGGGGCGGTTGTCGCAGATACGCAGTATTTT
TRBD1	-	TRBV9	TRBJ1-2	CASLSDRGQGYTF	TGTGCCAGCCTATCGGACAGGGGGCAGGGCTACACCTTC
-	-	TRBV10-3	TRBJ2-7	CAISEGQIEYEQYF	TGTGCCATCAGTGAGGGACAGATAGAGTACGAGCAGTACTTC
TRBD2	-	TRBV4-1	TRBJ2-2	CASSQASGRANTGELFF	TGCGCCAGCAGCCAAGCTAGCGGGAGGGCGAACACCGGGGAGCTGTTTTTT
-	-	TRBV15	TRBJ2-7	CATSRESRGASYEQYF	TGTGCCACCAGCAGAGAATCCCGGGGAGCCTCCTACGAGCAGTACTTC
TRBD1	few	TRBV19	TRBJ1-1	CASTPPWIYTGEKSEAFF	TGTGCCAGTACTCCCCCGTGGATATATACAGGGGAAAAGTCTGAAGCTTTCTTT
-	once	TRBV27	TRBJ2-7	CASGVSYEQYF	TGTGCCAGCGGGGTCTCCTACGAGCAGTACTTC
-	-	TRBV5-1	TRBJ2-3	CASSAQGSDTQYF	TGCGCCAGCAGCGCGCAGGGTTCAGATACGCAGTATTTT
TRBD2	-	TRBV10-2	TRBJ2-3	CASSEYGLAGGTQYF	TGCGCCAGCAGTGAGTACGGTCTAGCGGGGGGAACGCAGTATTTT
TRBD1	few	TRBV30	TRBJ1-2	CARGAVQGAYGYTF	TGTGCCCGAGGGGCAGTACAGGGGGCCTATGGCTACACCTTC